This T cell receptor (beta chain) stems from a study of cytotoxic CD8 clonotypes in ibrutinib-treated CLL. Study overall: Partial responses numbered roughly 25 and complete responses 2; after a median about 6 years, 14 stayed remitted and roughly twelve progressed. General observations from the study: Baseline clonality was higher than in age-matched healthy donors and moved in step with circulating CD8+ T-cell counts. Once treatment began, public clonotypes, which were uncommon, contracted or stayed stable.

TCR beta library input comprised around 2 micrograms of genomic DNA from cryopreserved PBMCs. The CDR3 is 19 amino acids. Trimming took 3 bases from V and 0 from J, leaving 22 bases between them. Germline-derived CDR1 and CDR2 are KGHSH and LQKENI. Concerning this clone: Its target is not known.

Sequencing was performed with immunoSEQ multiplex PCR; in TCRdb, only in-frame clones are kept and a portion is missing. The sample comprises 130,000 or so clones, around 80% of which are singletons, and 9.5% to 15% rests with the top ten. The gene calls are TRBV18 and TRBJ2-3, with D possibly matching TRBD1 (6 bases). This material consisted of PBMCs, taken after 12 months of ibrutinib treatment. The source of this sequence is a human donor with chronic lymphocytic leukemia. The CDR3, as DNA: TGTGCCAGCTCACCTAAAACAGGGATGGAGGTCCTTAGCACAGATACGCAGTATTTT. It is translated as CASSPKTGMEVLSTDTQYF.